The T cell receptor (beta chain) described here comes from a study of identifying expanded T cells in peripheral blood. CDR1 MNHEY and CDR2 SVGAGI come from the germline V gene. This CDR3 region has 15 residues. V lost 6 bases, J lost 7 bases, and 19 bases lay in between. Turning to this clone: What it binds is not known.

Sequencing was performed with immunoSEQ multiplex PCR; in TCRdb, only in-frame clones are kept and a portion is missing. The sample lists some 100,000 clones; 80% to 90% were seen once. Study results and limitations: Variance in clone template counts between roughly 2-week samples significantly increased with total template count across all healthy donors.

The gene calls are TRBV6-5 and TRBJ2-1; possible D gene TRBD1, 5 bases. The sequence was collected from a person aged 18 to 75 in good health. Sequencing used blood. CDR3 coding DNA: TGTGCCAGCAGAGACGCCAGGGCGGTCCTGAATGAGCAGTTCTTC. Encoded protein: CASRDARAVLNEQFF.